The clone carrying this T cell receptor beta chain was detected only once. The entry originates in a study of blood T cell repertoires in COVID-19. This CDR3 comprises 19 residues. V lost 3 bases and J lost 8; bases outside the gene matches: 21. Germline V CDR1 and CDR2: SGHRS, YFSETQ. Repertoires were generated with immunoSEQ multiplex PCR, while TCRdb's copy carries only in-frame clones and drops some. This sample has around 190,000 clones, with 80% to 90% found just once. The genes are TRBV5-1 and TRBJ2-1; 9 bases line up with TRBD1. The sequencing input was peripheral blood. The sequence came from a human donor in a cohort sampled during active COVID-19. CDR3 amino acids: CASSSWDRASSPPLDEQFF. CDR3 nucleotides: TGCGCCAGCAGCTCCTGGGACAGGGCTAGTTCCCCCCCTCTGGATGAGCAGTTCTTC. Looking up the rest from reference TRBV5-1 and TRBJ2-1 gives the full variable domain: KAGVTQTPRYLIKTRGQQVTLSCSPISGHRSVSWYQQTPGQGLQFLFEYFSETQRNKGNFPGRFSGRQFSNSRSEMNVSTLELGDSALYLCASSSWDRASSPPLDEQFFGPGTRLTVL.